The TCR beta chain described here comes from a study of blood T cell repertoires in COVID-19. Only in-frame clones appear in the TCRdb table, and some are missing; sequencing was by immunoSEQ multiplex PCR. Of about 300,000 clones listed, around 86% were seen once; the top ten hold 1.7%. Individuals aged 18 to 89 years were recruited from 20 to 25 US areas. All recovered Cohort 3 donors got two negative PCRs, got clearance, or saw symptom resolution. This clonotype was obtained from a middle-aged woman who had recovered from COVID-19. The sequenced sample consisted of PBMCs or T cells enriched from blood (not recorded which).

For the CDR3, the DNA is TGTGCCAGCCGAACCCAGAAAACAGGGAGTACTGAAGCTTTCTTT. It encodes CASRTQKTGSTEAFF. V is TRBV18 and J is TRBJ1-1; D is possibly TRBD1 (6 bases). This CDR3 region has 15 residues. The germline CDR1 and CDR2 sequences are KGHSH and LQKENI. V lost 8 bases and J 5 bases, leaving 21 bases between the germline ends.